This T cell receptor beta chain was recovered during a study of OX40 agonist ivuxolimab in advanced cancers. Libraries were prepared by immunoSEQ multiplex PCR; TCRdb keeps only in-frame clonotypes and omits some of them. The data contain about 77,000 clones, roughly 92% of them singletons. Germline lookup yields CDR1 MNHEY and CDR2 SMNVEV (reference sequence). Trimming cost V 5 bases and J 2 bases, with 8 bases left between them. The CDR3 extends over 13 amino acids. The chain carries TRBV27 and TRBJ2-3; no definite D call. Specimen: CD4+ or CD8+ T cells sorted from blood, collected in a trial of the OX40 agonist ivuxolimab. This receptor was taken from an adult with an advanced solid tumor such as melanoma, head and neck, liver or kidney cancer. CDR3 amino acids: CASSTPATDTQYF. DNA of the CDR3: TGTGCCAGCAGTACACCCGCCACAGATACGCAGTATTTT.